The sequence of this TCR beta chain was determined in a study of blood T cells in healthy people across ages. The authors ran a second PCR of roughly 6 to 12 cycles using a sample-barcoded 5' primer and a J-beta primer mix. TCRdb recomputed calls from the 5' RACE reads with MiXCR, one row per CDR3 protein. The table lists 650,000 to 1,000,000 distinct CDR3 sequences, about 42% of them singletons. The CDR3 is 12 amino acids. V dropped 5 bases and J dropped 2 bases, with 9 bases sitting between them. The germline CDR1 and CDR2 sequences are DFQATT and SNEGSKA (reference sequence). The study's findings and limits: The long-lived group displayed more naive CD4+ cells, plus higher diversity, than the aged donors did.

The donors, all healthy, were Caucasians living in Russia, aged roughly 6 to 100. A word on this clonotype: Its antigen is undetermined.

The clonotype was recovered from an elderly man in good health. Sequenced material: blood. This rearrangement joins TRBV20-1 to TRBJ2-5; weak D call: TRBD2 (5 bases). CDR3 coding DNA: TGCAGTGCTCCCGGGGATCAAGAGACCCAGTACTTC. Translated, it gives CSAPGDQETQYF.